This T cell receptor (beta chain) was obtained from a study of blood T cell repertoires in COVID-19. Study background: The United States, Italy and Spain were the sources of the acute and convalescent COVID-19 samples. In each case, the material was cDNA or gDNA derived from T cells, B-cell-depleted T cells, or PBMCs.

The CDR3 totals 13 residues. The V end was cut by 2 bases, the J end by 4 bases, with 6 bases between. The germline V gene has CDR1 MNHEY and CDR2 SMNVEV (reference sequence). Generated by immunoSEQ multiplex PCR, the TCRdb table keeps only in-frame clones and is missing some. Of about 290,000 clones in the sample, just under 90% were seen once. This TCR was recovered from a woman aged 30 to 39 with COVID-19, enrolled during active disease. V usage is TRBV27 and J usage is TRBJ2-4; D call uncertain. Source material: peripheral blood. CDR3 sequence: CASSLGQKNIQYF. CDR3 DNA: TGTGCCAGCAGTTTAGGTCAGAAAAACATTCAGTACTTC.